This section outlines one T cell receptor (beta chain) sequence together with its context. The target antigen is unknown. PCR used 60 Vbeta primers and 13 Jbeta primers. The data were produced by immunoSEQ multiplex PCR, yet TCRdb's version contains in-frame clones alone and is incomplete. Of approximately 200,000 clones detected, more than 60% appear once; the ten largest clones hold about 0.23%. This sample stems from a study of cytomegalovirus exposure and HLA in healthy donors. As for the study in general: As an earlier analysis found, 150 million to 200 million T cells yielded about 100 million unique TCR beta sequences. Study-wide points: A later analysis found common viral pathogens apparently linked to several of the most significant clusters.

The sequencing sample was made of PBMCs. The receptor's source is a girl aged 2 to 9 in good health and CMV-seronegative.

As DNA, the CDR3 is TGTGCCAGCTCACCCACGGCGGGCTACGAGCAGTACTTC. Protein sequence: CASSPTAGYEQYF. The genes are TRBV18 and TRBJ2-7; a possible D gene is TRBD2 (5 bases). Trimming shortened V by 3 bases and J by 3 bases, and 9 bases separated the two germline ends. The CDR3 loop spans 13 amino acids. Germline values: CDR1 KGHSH, CDR2 LQKENI.